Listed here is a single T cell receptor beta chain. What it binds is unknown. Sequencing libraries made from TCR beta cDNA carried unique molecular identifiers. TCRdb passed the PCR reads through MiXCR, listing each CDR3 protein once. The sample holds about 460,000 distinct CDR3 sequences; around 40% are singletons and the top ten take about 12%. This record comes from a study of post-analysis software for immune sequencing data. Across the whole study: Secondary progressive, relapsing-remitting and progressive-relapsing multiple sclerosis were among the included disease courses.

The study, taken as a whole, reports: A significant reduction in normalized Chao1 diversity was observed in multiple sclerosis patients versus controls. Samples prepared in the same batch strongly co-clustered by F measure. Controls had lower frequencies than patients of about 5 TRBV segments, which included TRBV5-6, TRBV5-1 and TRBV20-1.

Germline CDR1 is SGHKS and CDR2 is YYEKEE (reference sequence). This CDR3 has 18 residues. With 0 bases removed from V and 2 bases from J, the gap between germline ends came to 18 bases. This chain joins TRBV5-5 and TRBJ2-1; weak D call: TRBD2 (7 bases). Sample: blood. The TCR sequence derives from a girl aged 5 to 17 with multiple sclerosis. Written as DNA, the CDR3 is TGTGCCAGCAGCTTGGGGGGGGGCGGGAGAGGCACCTACAATGAGCAGTTCTTC. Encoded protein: CASSLGGGGRGTYNEQFF.